This entry describes one T cell receptor beta chain. As yet, its antigen is unknown. Each CDR3 protein is one row after TCRdb ran MiXCR on the reads. In the table there are fewer than 650,000 distinct CDR3 sequences, around two fifths of which are singletons. The sample comes from a study of T cell repertoires in cytomegalovirus infection. This CDR3 has 12 residues. Germline loops: CDR1 SGDLS, CDR2 YYNGEE. Between the trimmed V and J ends, which lost 0 bases and 9 bases, there was a span of 7 bases. Here the sequenced sample was cultured PBMCs, taken from culture after CMV antigen stimulation. V and J are TRBV9 and TRBJ2-1; D unresolved. This clonotype was obtained from a human donor in good health (CMV status not recorded). Some clones in this sample may be carry-over from other donors' samples. The CDR3 sequence is CASSVGGFEQFF. Here the CDR3 DNA reads TGTGCCAGCAGCGTAGGTGGATTTGAGCAGTTCTTC.